This is a list of T cell receptor beta chains from one sample in a study of blood T cell repertoires in COVID-19. Some clones are missing from TCRdb's copy, which holds only in-frame ones; the method was immunoSEQ multiplex PCR. The data contain roughly 390,000 clones, roughly 86% of them singletons. Material: peripheral blood. These receptors were obtained from a woman aged 25 to 39 with COVID-19, enrolled during active disease. Both conserved end residues are part of each CDR3. The D gene is left open where the match is weak. Only some rows state a clone size, as once, few, many or a class for expanded clones.

clone size: NA
J gene: TRBJ2-4
V gene: TRBV4-2
D gene: NA
CDR3 protein: CASSQGGTGDIQYF
CDR3 DNA: TGTGCCAGCAGCCAGGGAGGGACAGGAGACATTCAGTACTTC

clone size: NA
J gene: TRBJ2-3
V gene: TRBV6-5
D gene: NA
CDR3 protein: CASSYSRVDTQYF
CDR3 DNA: TGTGCCAGCAGTTACAGCCGGGTGGATACGCAGTATTTT

clone size: NA
J gene: TRBJ2-2
V gene: TRBV7-2
D gene: TRBD2
CDR3 protein: CASRLAGPTGELFF
CDR3 DNA: TGTGCCAGCAGGCTAGCGGGACCAACCGGGGAGCTGTTTTTT

clone size: NA
J gene: TRBJ2-7
V gene: TRBV28
D gene: NA
CDR3 protein: CASRRGVSYEQYF
CDR3 DNA: TGTGCCAGCCGCAGGGGTGTCTCCTACGAGCAGTACTTC

clone size: NA
J gene: TRBJ2-5
V gene: TRBV29-1
D gene: NA
CDR3 protein: CSVSWTVQETQYF
CDR3 DNA: TGCAGCGTCTCCTGGACAGTTCAAGAGACCCAGTACTTC

clone size: few
J gene: TRBJ1-4
V gene: TRBV28
D gene: NA
CDR3 protein: CAIQGNEKLFF
CDR3 DNA: TGTGCCATTCAGGGAAATGAAAAACTGTTTTTT

clone size: few
J gene: TRBJ1-2
V gene: TRBV5-1
D gene: TRBD1
CDR3 protein: CASSAGGTDGYTF
CDR3 DNA: TGCGCCAGCTCCGCGGGGGGGACAGACGGCTACACCTTC

clone size: NA
J gene: TRBJ1-1
V gene: TRBV12-3/TRBV12-4
D gene: NA
CDR3 protein: CASSFGWQTEAFF
CDR3 DNA: TGTGCCAGCAGTTTTGGTTGGCAGACTGAAGCTTTCTTT

clone size: NA
J gene: TRBJ2-3
V gene: TRBV3-1/TRBV3-2
D gene: NA
CDR3 protein: CASSQPGQGTDTQYF
CDR3 DNA: TGTGCCAGCAGCCAACCGGGACAAGGCACAGATACGCAGTATTTT

clone size: NA
J gene: TRBJ2-7
V gene: TRBV5-1
D gene: TRBD2
CDR3 protein: CASIERESSYEQYF
CDR3 DNA: TGCGCCAGCATCGAGCGGGAAAGCTCCTACGAGCAGTACTTC

clone size: many
J gene: TRBJ1-2
V gene: TRBV16
D gene: NA
CDR3 protein: CASSQDSYGYTF
CDR3 DNA: TGTGCCAGCAGCCAAGACAGTTATGGCTACACCTTC

clone size: NA
J gene: TRBJ2-3
V gene: TRBV5-1
D gene: NA
CDR3 protein: CASSLASEDTQYF
CDR3 DNA: TGCGCCAGCAGCTTGGCCTCGGAGGATACGCAGTATTTT

clone size: NA
J gene: TRBJ1-1
V gene: TRBV27
D gene: NA
CDR3 protein: CASSLQAGEAFF
CDR3 DNA: TGTGCCAGCAGTTTGCAGGCAGGTGAAGCTTTCTTT

clone size: NA
J gene: TRBJ2-5
V gene: TRBV9
D gene: NA
CDR3 protein: CASSATTGLAQETQYF
CDR3 DNA: TGTGCCAGCAGCGCCACTACGGGACTTGCCCAGGAGACCCAGTACTTC

clone size: NA
J gene: TRBJ2-1
V gene: TRBV7-3
D gene: TRBD2
CDR3 protein: CASSSVGLAGNEQFF
CDR3 DNA: TGTGCCAGCAGCTCGGTGGGACTAGCGGGGAATGAGCAGTTCTTC

clone size: NA
J gene: TRBJ1-1
V gene: TRBV6-2/TRBV6-3
D gene: NA
CDR3 protein: CASSYSRGGTEAFF
CDR3 DNA: TGTGCCAGCAGTTACTCGAGGGGAGGCACTGAAGCTTTCTTT

clone size: NA
J gene: TRBJ2-1
V gene: TRBV11-2
D gene: TRBD1
CDR3 protein: CASSGQASYNEQFF
CDR3 DNA: TGTGCCAGCAGCGGACAGGCTTCGTACAATGAGCAGTTCTTC

clone size: NA
J gene: TRBJ1-1
V gene: TRBV7-2
D gene: TRBD1
CDR3 protein: CASRDRGDTESFF
CDR3 DNA: TGTGCCAGCAGGGACAGGGGGGACACTGAATCTTTCTTT

clone size: NA
J gene: TRBJ2-1
V gene: TRBV2
D gene: TRBD1
CDR3 protein: CASSNGQGTENEQFF
CDR3 DNA: TGTGCCAGCAGTAATGGACAGGGGACTGAAAATGAGCAGTTCTTC

clone size: NA
J gene: TRBJ2-4
V gene: TRBV6-5
D gene: TRBD1
CDR3 protein: CASTPGGDRVNIQYF
CDR3 DNA: TGTGCCAGCACTCCTGGCGGGGACAGGGTCAACATTCAGTACTTC

clone size: NA
J gene: TRBJ1-4
V gene: TRBV2
D gene: NA
CDR3 protein: CASSETRSNEKLFF
CDR3 DNA: TGTGCCAGCAGTGAAACTCGGTCGAATGAAAAACTGTTTTTT

clone size: once
J gene: TRBJ2-5
V gene: TRBV4-3
D gene: NA
CDR3 protein: CASSQGRTVNQETQYF
CDR3 DNA: TGCGCCAGCAGCCAAGGGCGGACAGTGAACCAAGAGACCCAGTACTTC

clone size: NA
J gene: TRBJ1-6
V gene: TRBV6-2/TRBV6-3
D gene: NA
CDR3 protein: CASSLPPGRYPPLHF
CDR3 DNA: TGTGCCAGCAGTTTACCTCCAGGGAGGTATCCACCCCTCCACTTT

clone size: NA
J gene: TRBJ2-2
V gene: TRBV9
D gene: TRBD1
CDR3 protein: CASSAEITGVTGELFF
CDR3 DNA: TGTGCCAGCAGCGCAGAAATTACAGGGGTAACCGGGGAGCTGTTTTTT

clone size: NA
J gene: TRBJ2-1
V gene: TRBV11-2
D gene: TRBD2
CDR3 protein: CASRNIAGRTYNEQFF
CDR3 DNA: TGTGCCAGCAGAAATATAGCGGGCCGTACCTACAATGAGCAGTTCTTC

clone size: NA
J gene: TRBJ2-3
V gene: TRBV19
D gene: TRBD1
CDR3 protein: CASSTTGEPDTQYF
CDR3 DNA: TGTGCCAGTAGTACGACAGGGGAGCCAGATACGCAGTATTTT

clone size: NA
J gene: TRBJ2-1
V gene: TRBV19
D gene: NA
CDR3 protein: CASSKDNGQYNEQFF
CDR3 DNA: TGTGCCAGTAGTAAAGATAACGGACAGTACAATGAGCAGTTCTTC

clone size: few
J gene: TRBJ2-1
V gene: TRBV12-5
D gene: TRBD1
CDR3 protein: CASGSGQGLREQFF
CDR3 DNA: TGTGCTAGTGGTTCAGGACAGGGTCTACGTGAGCAGTTCTTC

clone size: NA
J gene: TRBJ2-1
V gene: TRBV4-2
D gene: TRBD2
CDR3 protein: CASSQEGGTSSYNEQFF
CDR3 DNA: TGTGCCAGCAGCCAGGAGGGAGGGACTAGTTCCTACAATGAGCAGTTCTTC

clone size: NA
J gene: TRBJ2-1
V gene: TRBV25-1
D gene: NA
CDR3 protein: CASSERRPFREYNEQFF
CDR3 DNA: TGTGCCAGCAGTGAGAGGAGACCATTCCGAGAATACAATGAGCAGTTCTTC

clone size: NA
J gene: TRBJ2-1
V gene: TRBV7-8
D gene: TRBD2
CDR3 protein: CASSFSAGDRNEQFF
CDR3 DNA: TGTGCCAGCAGCTTTTCAGCGGGAGACCGCAATGAGCAGTTCTTC

clone size: NA
J gene: TRBJ2-3
V gene: TRBV19
D gene: TRBD2
CDR3 protein: CASSTGLAGGRDTQYF
CDR3 DNA: TGTGCCAGTAGTACTGGACTAGCGGGAGGTAGAGATACGCAGTATTTT

clone size: NA
J gene: TRBJ1-1
V gene: TRBV6-6
D gene: TRBD1
CDR3 protein: CASRRQGDTSEAFF
CDR3 DNA: TGTGCCAGCAGACGACAGGGGGACACATCTGAAGCTTTCTTT

clone size: NA
J gene: TRBJ2-5
V gene: TRBV5-6
D gene: TRBD2
CDR3 protein: CASSLDGRPKNTQYF
CDR3 DNA: TGTGCCAGCAGCTTGGACGGGAGGCCCAAGAACACCCAGTACTTC

clone size: NA
J gene: TRBJ2-3
V gene: TRBV2
D gene: TRBD1
CDR3 protein: CASSDGTGGGRDTQYF
CDR3 DNA: TGTGCCAGCAGTGACGGGACAGGGGGCGGTAGGGATACGCAGTATTTT

clone size: once
J gene: TRBJ2-7
V gene: TRBV27
D gene: NA
CDR3 protein: CASIPFFGERARKRNEQYF
CDR3 DNA: TGTGCCAGCATCCCTTTTTTTGGGGAGCGTGCCCGAAAAAGGAACGAGCAGTACTTC

clone size: once
J gene: TRBJ1-5
V gene: TRBV18
D gene: NA
CDR3 protein: CASSPQGNQPQHF
CDR3 DNA: TGTGCCAGCTCACCACAGGGGAATCAGCCCCAGCATTTT

clone size: NA
J gene: TRBJ2-1
V gene: TRBV7-9
D gene: NA
CDR3 protein: CASSRGANEQFF
CDR3 DNA: TGTGCCAGCAGCCGCGGGGCGAATGAGCAGTTCTTC

clone size: NA
J gene: TRBJ2-6
V gene: TRBV30
D gene: NA
CDR3 protein: CAWSATRGAGANVLTF
CDR3 DNA: TGTGCCTGGAGTGCGACCAGGGGGGCTGGGGCCAACGTCCTGACTTTC

clone size: NA
J gene: TRBJ2-3
V gene: TRBV19
D gene: TRBD2
CDR3 protein: CASSALAAVTDTQYF
CDR3 DNA: TGTGCCAGTAGTGCACTAGCGGCGGTCACAGATACGCAGTATTTT

clone size: NA
J gene: TRBJ1-5
V gene: TRBV12-3/TRBV12-4
D gene: NA
CDR3 protein: CASSLQQDQPQHF
CDR3 DNA: TGTGCCAGCAGTCTGCAACAGGATCAGCCCCAGCATTTT

clone size: NA
J gene: TRBJ1-3
V gene: TRBV4-3
D gene: TRBD1
CDR3 protein: CASSQADRVGNTIYF
CDR3 DNA: TGCGCCAGCAGCCAAGCGGACAGGGTCGGAAACACCATATATTTT

clone size: NA
J gene: TRBJ2-1
V gene: TRBV14
D gene: NA
CDR3 protein: CASSQEWAGRIYNEQFF
CDR3 DNA: TGTGCCAGCAGCCAAGAATGGGCAGGGAGGATTTACAATGAGCAGTTCTTC

clone size: NA
J gene: TRBJ2-3
V gene: TRBV2
D gene: TRBD2
CDR3 protein: CASSGTRRTDTQYF
CDR3 DNA: TGTGCCAGCAGTGGGACTAGGAGGACAGATACGCAGTATTTT

clone size: NA
J gene: TRBJ1-2
V gene: TRBV14
D gene: NA
CDR3 protein: CASSRTGMGNYGYTF
CDR3 DNA: TGTGCCAGCAGCCGAACAGGGATGGGGAACTATGGCTACACCTTC

clone size: NA
J gene: TRBJ2-1
V gene: TRBV6-1
D gene: NA
CDR3 protein: CASSEQGFNEQFF
CDR3 DNA: TGTGCCAGCAGTGAACAGGGGTTCAATGAGCAGTTCTTC